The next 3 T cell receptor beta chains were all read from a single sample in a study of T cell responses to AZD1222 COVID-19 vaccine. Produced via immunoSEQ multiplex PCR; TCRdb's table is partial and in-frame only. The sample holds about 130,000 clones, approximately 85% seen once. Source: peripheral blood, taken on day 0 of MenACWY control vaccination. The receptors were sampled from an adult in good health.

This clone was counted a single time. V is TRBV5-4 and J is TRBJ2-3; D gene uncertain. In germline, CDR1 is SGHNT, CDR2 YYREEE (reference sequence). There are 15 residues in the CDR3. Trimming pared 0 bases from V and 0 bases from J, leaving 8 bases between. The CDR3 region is CASSLESRSTDTQYF. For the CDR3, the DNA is TGTGCCAGCAGCTTGGAATCGCGGAGCACAGATACGCAGTATTTT. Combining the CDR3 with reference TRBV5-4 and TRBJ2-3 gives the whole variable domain ETGVTQSPTHLIKTRGQQVTLRCSSQSGHNTVSWYQQALGQGPQFIFQYYREEENGRGNFPPRFSGLQFPNYSSELNVNALELDDSALYLCASSLESRSTDTQYFGPGTRLTVL.

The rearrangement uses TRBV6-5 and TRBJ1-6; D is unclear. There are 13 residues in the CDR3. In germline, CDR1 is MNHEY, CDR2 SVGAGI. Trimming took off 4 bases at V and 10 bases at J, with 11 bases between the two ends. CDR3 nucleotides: TGTGCCAGCAGTTTGCGGGCGAACTCACCCCTCCACTTT. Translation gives CASSLRANSPLHF.

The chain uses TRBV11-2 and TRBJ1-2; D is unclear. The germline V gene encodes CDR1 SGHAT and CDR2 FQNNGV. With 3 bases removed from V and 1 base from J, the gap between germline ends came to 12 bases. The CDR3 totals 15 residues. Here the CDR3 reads CASSFGPENNYGYTF. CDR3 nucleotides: TGTGCCAGCAGCTTCGGGCCAGAAAATAACTATGGCTACACCTTC.